The 13 T cell receptor beta chains listed next were all sequenced from one sample in a study of T cell changes during pregnancy in multiple sclerosis. This table comes from immunoSEQ multiplex PCR, and its TCRdb copy is limited to in-frame clones, with some not included. The top ten clones hold just over 3% of a sample with over 55,000 clones, over 80% of them seen once. Here the sequenced sample was CD8+ T cells from peripheral blood mononuclear cells, taken in the third trimester of pregnancy. Receptors originate from a female donor in good health, enrolled as a control in a pregnancy study.

J is TRBJ2-7 and V is TRBV30, with TRBD2 matching over 7 bases. The CDR3 runs 11 residues. From germline, CDR1 is GTSNPN and CDR2 SVGIG (reference sequence). Trimming cost V 5 bases and J 5 bases; bases outside gene matches: 3. The CDR3 sequence: CAWGGGDEQYF. In DNA form, the CDR3 reads TGTGCCTGGGGGGGAGGGGACGAGCAGTACTTC.

This clone was detected only once. The genes are TRBV4-3 and TRBJ1-6; no firm D call. V lost 4 bases, J lost 6 bases, and 10 bases lay in between. Germline loops: CDR1 LGHNA, CDR2 YSLEER. The CDR3 is 14 residues long. CDR3 DNA: TGCGCCAGCAGCCTCTCCAGTTTTAATTCACCCCTCCACTTT. Translating gives CASSLSSFNSPLHF.

V usage is TRBV30 and J usage is TRBJ2-5; TRBD1 matches 7 bases. The DNA end is a closer match to TRBJ2-7, so the J assignment may be wrong. The germline V gene encodes CDR1 GTSNPN and CDR2 SVGIG (reference sequence). The CDR3 runs 13 residues. CDR3: CAWSVDRVYEQYF. The CDR3, as DNA: TGTGCCTGGAGTGTAGACAGGGTCTACGAGCAGTACTTC.

The V and J genes are TRBV12-5 and TRBJ1-1; D may be TRBD1 (6 bases). V lost 5 bases and J 1 base, leaving 11 bases between the germline ends. The CDR3 has 14 residues. Germline lookup yields CDR1 LGHNT and CDR2 FRNRAP. The CDR3 DNA follows: TGTGCTAGTGGTCCGGGGACACCGAACACTGAAGCTTTCTTT. Its protein product is CASGPGTPNTEAFF.

V is TRBV5-8 and J is TRBJ1-5; tentatively, D is TRBD1 (6 bases). The CDR3 spans 15 residues. Between the trimmed V and J ends, which lost 6 bases and 0 bases, there was a span of 13 bases. The germline CDR1 and CDR2 sequences are SGHTS and YDEGEE. The CDR3 spells CASNQWTVSNQPQHF. CDR3 DNA: TGTGCCAGCAACCAATGGACAGTTAGCAATCAGCCCCAGCATTTT.

This rearrangement joins TRBV5-6 to TRBJ1-5; D might be TRBD1 (5 bases). With 0 bases removed from V and 8 bases from J, the gap between germline ends came to 18 bases. Germline loops: CDR1 SGHDT, CDR2 YYEEEE. The CDR3 has 16 residues. The CDR3 is CASSLAGGRGTEPQHF. CDR3 bases: TGTGCCAGCAGCTTGGCCGGGGGAAGGGGTACGGAGCCCCAGCATTTT.

The chain combines TRBV5-1 with TRBJ2-1; TRBD2 aligns across 13 bases. Germline lookup yields CDR1 SGHRS and CDR2 YFSETQ. Trimming removed 4 bases from V and 0 bases from J; junction bases left unmatched: 7. The CDR3 is made up of 18 amino acids. CDR3 in DNA: TGCGCCAGCAGCCCGACTAGCGGGGGGCCTAGCTCCTACAATGAGCAGTTCTTC. Translated: CASSPTSGGPSSYNEQFF.

J is TRBJ1-1 and V is TRBV2; D is possibly TRBD1 (6 bases). Germline CDR1 is SNHLY and CDR2 is FYNNEI. The CDR3 contains 14 residues. V lost 6 bases and J lost 5, with 16 bases in between. The CDR3 loop reads CASSRPGVRTEAFF. The DNA for the CDR3 is TGTGCCAGCAGCCGACCAGGGGTGAGGACTGAAGCTTTCTTT.

This chain uses TRBV9 with TRBJ2-7, with a possible D match to TRBD1 (5 bases). Per germline, CDR1 SGDLS and CDR2 YYNGEE. Deletions cut 2 bases from V and 7 bases from J, with 10 bases between. The CDR3 contains 12 residues. The CDR3 here is CASSVGHGEQYF. DNA for the CDR3: TGTGCCAGCAGCGTTGGACATGGTGAGCAGTACTTC.

The chain combines TRBV2 with TRBJ1-2; unclear D gene. The CDR3 is made up of 12 amino acids. Per germline, CDR1 SNHLY and CDR2 FYNNEI. Trimming pared 3 bases from V and 6 bases from J, leaving 8 bases between. CDR3 residues: CASSDRFDGYTF. The CDR3 DNA follows: TGTGCCAGCAGTGATCGGTTTGATGGCTACACCTTC.

This rearrangement joins TRBV7-9 to TRBJ1-4; TRBD1 agrees at 11 bases. This CDR3 has 18 amino acids. The ends lost 2 bases at V and 5 bases at J; junction bases unmatched: 10. Looked up from germline, CDR1 is SEHNR and CDR2 is FQNEAQ (reference sequence). The CDR3 DNA follows: TGTGCCAGCAGCTTATTTTTAGGACAGGGGGCCGTAAATGAAAAACTGTTTTTT. This encodes CASSLFLGQGAVNEKLFF.

The chain is built from TRBV7-2 and TRBJ2-1; tentative D call: TRBD2 (6 bases). Trimming removed 4 bases at V and 3 bases at J, with 13 bases between. The CDR3 is 15 amino acids. Germline V gene sequence: CDR1 SGHTA, CDR2 FQGNSA. CDR3 DNA: TGTGCCAGCAGCTCAGGACTATCTTACTACAATGAGCAGTTCTTC. Protein product: CASSSGLSYYNEQFF. Using reference TRBV7-2 and TRBJ2-1 for the parts outside the CDR3, the full variable domain is GAGVSQSPSNKVTEKGKDVELRCDPISGHTALYWYRQSLGQGLEFLIYFQGNSAPDKSGLPSDRFSAERTGGSVSTLTIQRTQQEDSAVYLCASSSGLSYYNEQFFGPGTRLTVL.

This chain connects TRBV6-5 to TRBJ2-3; 10 nucleotides line up with TRBD2. Germline CDR1 reads MNHEY; CDR2 reads SVGAGI. The length of the CDR3 is 16 residues. Trimming removed 2 bases from V and 3 bases from J; junction bases left unmatched: 5. The CDR3 here is CASSYGLAELTDTQYF. CDR3 sequence (DNA): TGTGCCAGCAGTTACGGACTAGCGGAATTAACAGATACGCAGTATTTT.